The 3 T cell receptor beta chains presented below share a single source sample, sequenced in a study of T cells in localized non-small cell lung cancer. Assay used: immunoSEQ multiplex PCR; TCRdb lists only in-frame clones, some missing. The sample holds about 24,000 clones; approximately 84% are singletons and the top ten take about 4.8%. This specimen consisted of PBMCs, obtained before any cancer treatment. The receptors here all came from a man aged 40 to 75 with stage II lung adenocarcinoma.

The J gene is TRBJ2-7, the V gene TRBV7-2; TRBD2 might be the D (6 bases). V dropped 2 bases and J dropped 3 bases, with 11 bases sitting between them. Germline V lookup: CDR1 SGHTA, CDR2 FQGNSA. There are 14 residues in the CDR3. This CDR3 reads CASSLLAQDYEQYF. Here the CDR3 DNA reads TGTGCCAGCAGCTTACTAGCGCAGGACTACGAGCAGTACTTC. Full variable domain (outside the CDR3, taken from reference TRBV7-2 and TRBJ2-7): GAGVSQSPSNKVTEKGKDVELRCDPISGHTALYWYRQSLGQGLEFLIYFQGNSAPDKSGLPSDRFSAERTGGSVSTLTIQRTQQEDSAVYLCASSLLAQDYEQYFGPGTRLTVT.

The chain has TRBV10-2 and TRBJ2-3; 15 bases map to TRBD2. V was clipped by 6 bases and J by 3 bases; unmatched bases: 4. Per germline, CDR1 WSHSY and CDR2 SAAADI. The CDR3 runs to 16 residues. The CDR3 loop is CASRRTSGGGTDTQYF. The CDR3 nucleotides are TGCGCCAGCAGAAGGACTAGCGGGGGGGGAACAGATACGCAGTATTTT.

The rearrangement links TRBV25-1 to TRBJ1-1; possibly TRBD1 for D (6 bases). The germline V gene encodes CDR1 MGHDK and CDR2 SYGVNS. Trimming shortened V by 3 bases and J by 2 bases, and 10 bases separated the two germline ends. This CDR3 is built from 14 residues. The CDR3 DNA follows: TGTGCCAGCAGTGAGGACAGTTTCAACACTGAAGCTTTCTTT. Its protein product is CASSEDSFNTEAFF.